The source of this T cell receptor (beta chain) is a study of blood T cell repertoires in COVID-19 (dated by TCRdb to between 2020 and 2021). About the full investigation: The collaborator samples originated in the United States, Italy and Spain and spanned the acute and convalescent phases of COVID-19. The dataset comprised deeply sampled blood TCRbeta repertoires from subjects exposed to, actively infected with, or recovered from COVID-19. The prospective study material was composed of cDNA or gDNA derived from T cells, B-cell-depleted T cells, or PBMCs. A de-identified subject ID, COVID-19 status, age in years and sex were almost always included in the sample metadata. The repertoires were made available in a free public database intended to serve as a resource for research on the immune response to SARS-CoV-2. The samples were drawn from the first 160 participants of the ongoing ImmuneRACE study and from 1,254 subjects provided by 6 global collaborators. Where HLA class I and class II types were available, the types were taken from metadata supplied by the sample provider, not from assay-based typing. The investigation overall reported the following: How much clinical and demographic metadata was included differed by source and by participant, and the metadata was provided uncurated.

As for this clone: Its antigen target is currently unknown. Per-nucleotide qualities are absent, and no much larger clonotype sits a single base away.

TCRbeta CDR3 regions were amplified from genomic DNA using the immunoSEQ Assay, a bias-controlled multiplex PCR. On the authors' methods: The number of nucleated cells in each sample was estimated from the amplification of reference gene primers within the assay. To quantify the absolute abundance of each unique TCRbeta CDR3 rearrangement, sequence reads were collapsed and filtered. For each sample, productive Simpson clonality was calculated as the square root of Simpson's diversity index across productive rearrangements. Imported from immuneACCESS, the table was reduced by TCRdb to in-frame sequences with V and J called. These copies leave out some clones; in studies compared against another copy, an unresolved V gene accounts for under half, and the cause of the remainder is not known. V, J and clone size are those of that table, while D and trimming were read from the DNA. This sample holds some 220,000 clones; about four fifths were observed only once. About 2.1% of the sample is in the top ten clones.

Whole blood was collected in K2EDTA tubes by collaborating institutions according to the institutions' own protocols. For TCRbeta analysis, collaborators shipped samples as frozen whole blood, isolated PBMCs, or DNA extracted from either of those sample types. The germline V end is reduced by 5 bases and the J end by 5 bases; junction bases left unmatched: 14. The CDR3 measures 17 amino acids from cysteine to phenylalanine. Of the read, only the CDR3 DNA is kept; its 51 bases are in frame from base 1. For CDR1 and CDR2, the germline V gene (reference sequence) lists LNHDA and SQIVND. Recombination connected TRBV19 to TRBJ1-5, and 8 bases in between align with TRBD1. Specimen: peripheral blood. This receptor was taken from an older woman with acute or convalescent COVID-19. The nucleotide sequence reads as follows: TGTGCCAGTAGTTATCAACGCGGACAGGGCTACTATCAGCCCCAGCATTTT. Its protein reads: CASSYQRGQGYYQPQHF. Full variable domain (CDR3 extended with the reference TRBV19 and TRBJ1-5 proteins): DGGITQSPKYLFRKEGQNVTLSCEQNLNHDAMYWYRQDPGQGLRLIYYSQIVNDFQKGDIAEGYSVSREKKESFPLTVTSAQKNPTAFYLCASSYQRGQGYYQPQHFGDGTRLSIL.